This section outlines one TCR beta chain sequence together with its context. Using immunoSEQ multiplex PCR, the repertoire was profiled, and TCRdb retains in-frame clones only, with some absent. The repertoire holds approximately 35,000 clones, with roughly 89% as singletons. The data stem from a study of PD-1 blockade in classical Hodgkin lymphoma. Trimming removed 4 bases from V and 0 bases from J, with 13 bases in between. Germline lookup yields CDR1 SGHRS and CDR2 YFSETQ. This CDR3 is built from 15 residues. Regarding time point: newly diagnosed, previously untreated cHL patient sample. Magnetic negative selection of thawed PBMCs was the method by which CD4+ T cells were purified.

The sequencing input was CD4+ T cells from blood. V and J are TRBV5-1 and TRBJ1-1; maybe TRBD1 (5 bases). This TCR was sampled from a human donor with classical Hodgkin lymphoma. CDR3 residues: CASSGTGTVNTEAFF. The CDR3 DNA is TGCGCCAGCAGCGGGACCGGGACGGTGAACACTGAAGCTTTCTTT.